A single sample is the source of the 7 T cell receptor beta chains below, sequenced in a study of T cells in localized non-small cell lung cancer. Repertoires were generated with immunoSEQ multiplex PCR, while TCRdb's copy carries only in-frame clones and drops some. The data contain about 78,000 clones, 80% to 90% of them singletons. This sample comprised peripheral blood, obtained before any cancer treatment. These receptors were obtained from a man aged 40 to 70 with stage I lung adenocarcinoma.

The chain employs TRBV5-5 and TRBJ2-3; D not resolved. The V and J ends lost 0 bases and 1 base respectively, with 9 bases between them. The CDR3 is 15 residues long. Germline assignment: CDR1 SGHKS and CDR2 YYEKEE (reference sequence). The CDR3, as DNA: TGTGCCAGCAGCTTGGGTCCTACTCGCACAGATACGCAGTATTTT. This sequence encodes CASSLGPTRTDTQYF. The full variable domain, completed using reference TRBV5-5 and TRBJ2-3, is DAGVTQSPTHLIKTRGQQVTLRCSPISGHKSVSWYQQVLGQGPQFIFQYYEKEERGRGNFPDRFSARQFPNYSSELNVNALLLGDSALYLCASSLGPTRTDTQYFGPGTRLTVL.

V is TRBV15 and J is TRBJ1-1; weak D call: TRBD1 (5 bases). The CDR3 has 15 residues. The germline gives CDR1 LNHNV, CDR2 YYDKDF (reference sequence). The V and J ends lost 1 base and 6 bases respectively, with 15 bases between them. CDR3 nucleotides: TGTGCCACCAGCAGAGTGGGGGGTTTTCTCTCTGAAGCTTTCTTT. Translation gives CATSRVGGFLSEAFF.

The rearrangement joins TRBV9 to TRBJ1-1; no definite D call. CDR3 size: 13 residues. Germline values: CDR1 SGDLS, CDR2 YYNGEE. V was clipped by 5 bases and J by 5 bases, with 13 bases between them. The CDR3 is CASSGGMFTEAFF. CDR3 in DNA: TGTGCCAGCAGTGGAGGGATGTTTACTGAAGCTTTCTTT.

This clone was seen only once. The chain has TRBV7-2 and TRBJ2-7, with D tentatively TRBD1 (6 bases). CDR1 and CDR2 (germline): SGHTA, FQGNSA. This CDR3 is built from 18 residues. Trimming took 2 bases from V and 0 from J, leaving 20 bases between them. The CDR3 DNA sequence: TGTGCCAGCAGCTTATACCGCCCCCGGACAGAGAGCTCCTACGAGCAGTACTTC. It is translated as CASSLYRPRTESSYEQYF.

This clone was seen more than once but under ten times. The chain couples TRBV30 to TRBJ2-2, with 11 bases that match TRBD1. Losses at the gene ends were 0 bases for V and 5 bases for J; bases not matched to a gene: 14. The V gene's germline CDR1 is GTSNPN and CDR2 SVGIG (reference sequence). This CDR3 region has 19 residues. DNA for the CDR3: TGTGCCTGGAGTGTACCCCGGGACAGGGGGGTCTGGTGGACCGGGGAGCTGTTTTTT. It is translated as CAWSVPRDRGVWWTGELFF.

The J gene is TRBJ1-5, the V gene TRBV10-3; no definite D call. The V end was cut by 0 bases, the J end by 7 bases, with 7 bases between. CDR3 length: 13 residues. Germline assignment: CDR1 ENHRY and CDR2 SYGVKD. The CDR3 spells CAISESWEQPQHF. The CDR3 region has the DNA TGTGCCATCAGTGAGTCGTGGGAACAGCCCCAGCATTTT.

The DNA for the CDR3 is TGTGCCAGCTCACCACTCGATTTTCAGGGTGGTCGGGACACTGAAGCTTTCTTT. Encoded protein: CASSPLDFQGGRDTEAFF. V is TRBV18 and J is TRBJ1-1, with D perhaps TRBD1 (5 bases). In germline, CDR1 is KGHSH, CDR2 LQKENI. Trimming cost V 1 base and J 3 bases, with 21 bases left between them. This CDR3 spans 18 amino acids.